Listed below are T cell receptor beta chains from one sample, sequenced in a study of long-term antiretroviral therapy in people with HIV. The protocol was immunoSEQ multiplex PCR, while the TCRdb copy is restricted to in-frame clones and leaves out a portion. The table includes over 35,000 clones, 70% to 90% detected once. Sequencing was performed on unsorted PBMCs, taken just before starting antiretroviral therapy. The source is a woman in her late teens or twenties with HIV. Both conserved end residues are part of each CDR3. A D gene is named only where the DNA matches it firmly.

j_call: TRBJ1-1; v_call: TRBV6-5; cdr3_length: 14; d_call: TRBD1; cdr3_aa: CASSRQGRDTEAFF
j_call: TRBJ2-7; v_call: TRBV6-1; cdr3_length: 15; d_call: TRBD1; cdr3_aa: CASRVSGQGSYEQYF
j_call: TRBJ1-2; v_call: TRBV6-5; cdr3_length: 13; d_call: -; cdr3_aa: CASKSVKVHGYTF
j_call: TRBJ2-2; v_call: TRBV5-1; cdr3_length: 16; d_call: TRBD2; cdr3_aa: CASSITPGGQTGELFF
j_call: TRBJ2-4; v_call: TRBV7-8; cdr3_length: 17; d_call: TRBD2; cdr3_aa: CASSLRSGSGTKNIQYF
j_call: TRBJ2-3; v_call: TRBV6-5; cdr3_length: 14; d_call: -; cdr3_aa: CASSYQAGTDTQYF
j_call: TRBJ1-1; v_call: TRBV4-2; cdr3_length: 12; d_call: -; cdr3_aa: CASSEVGSEAFF
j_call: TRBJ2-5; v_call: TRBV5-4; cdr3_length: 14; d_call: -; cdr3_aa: CASSLEGIQETQYF
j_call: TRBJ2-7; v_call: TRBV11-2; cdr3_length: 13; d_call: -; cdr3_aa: CASSFQRTGEQYF
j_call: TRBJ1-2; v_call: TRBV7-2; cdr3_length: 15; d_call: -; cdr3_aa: CASSLGFGANYGYTF
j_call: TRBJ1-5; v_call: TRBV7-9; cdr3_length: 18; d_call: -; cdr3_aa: CASSLDRGGSVADQPQHF
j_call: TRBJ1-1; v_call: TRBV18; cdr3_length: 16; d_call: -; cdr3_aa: CASSPPGGHMNTEAFF
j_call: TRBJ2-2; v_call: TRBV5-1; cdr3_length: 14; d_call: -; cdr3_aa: CASKTGANTGELFF
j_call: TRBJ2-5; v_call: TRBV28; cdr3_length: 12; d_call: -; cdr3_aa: CASSPLSETQYF
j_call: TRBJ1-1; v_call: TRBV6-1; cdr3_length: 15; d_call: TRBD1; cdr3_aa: CASSRTGSRGTEAFF
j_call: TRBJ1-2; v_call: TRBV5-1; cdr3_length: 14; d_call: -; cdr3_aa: CASSFTDSNYGYTF
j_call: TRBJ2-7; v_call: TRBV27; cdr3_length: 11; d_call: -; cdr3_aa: CASSPAYEQYF
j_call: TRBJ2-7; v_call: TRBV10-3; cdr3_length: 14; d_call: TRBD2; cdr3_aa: CAISVGRGLDEQYF
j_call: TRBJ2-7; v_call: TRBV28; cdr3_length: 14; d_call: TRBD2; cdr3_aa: CASSPGTSKAREYF
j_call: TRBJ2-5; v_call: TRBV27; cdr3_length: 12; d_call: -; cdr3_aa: CASSLLGETQYF
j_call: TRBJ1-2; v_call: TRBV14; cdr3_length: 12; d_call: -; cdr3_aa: CASSRGAYGYTF
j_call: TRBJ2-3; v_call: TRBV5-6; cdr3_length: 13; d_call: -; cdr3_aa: CASSRTFTDTQYF
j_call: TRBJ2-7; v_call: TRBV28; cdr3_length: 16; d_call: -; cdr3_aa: CASTALGIGRPYEQYF
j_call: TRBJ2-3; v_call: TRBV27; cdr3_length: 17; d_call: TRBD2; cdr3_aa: CASSLFLTSGRADTQYF
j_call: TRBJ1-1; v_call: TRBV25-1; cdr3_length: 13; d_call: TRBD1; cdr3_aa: CASLKTGGGEAFF
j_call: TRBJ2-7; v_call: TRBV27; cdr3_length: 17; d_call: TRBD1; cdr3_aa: CASSLKGQAFLTYEQYF
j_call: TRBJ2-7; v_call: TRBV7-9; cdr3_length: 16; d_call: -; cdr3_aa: CASSLVRDPLPHEQYF
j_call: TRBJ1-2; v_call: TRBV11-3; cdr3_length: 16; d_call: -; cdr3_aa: CASSSKAQTVNYGYTF
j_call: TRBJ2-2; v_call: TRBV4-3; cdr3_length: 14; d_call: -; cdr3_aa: CASSQVANTGELFF